Listed here is a single TCR beta chain. Its cognate antigen has yet to be identified. Qualities for individual bases were not recorded, and no much larger clone is one base off. Library preparation was by 5' RACE. Sequencing instrument: Illumina HiSeq 2500. The second PCR ran for about 6 to 12 cycles and used a J-beta primer mix along with a sample-barcoded 5' primer. Each TCR beta cDNA molecule received a unique molecular identifier from a template-switch 5' adaptor carrying 12 random nucleotides. At least 2.5 million CDR3-containing paired-end reads were obtained from each sample. All of the RNA was converted into first-strand cDNA using the Mint cDNA synthesis kit, with a TRBC-specific oligonucleotide serving as the primer. Following uracil-DNA glycosylase treatment, a first 18-cycle PCR with universal primers M1SS and BC2_uni_R was performed on all cDNA. Concerning the study's data processing: For normalization, 1 million high-quality reads, each with a distinct molecular identifier, were randomly selected from each sample. Reads sharing molecular identifiers were discarded rather than binned into consensus sequences. CDR3 identification, clonotype clustering and error correction used MiTCR with a Q25 quality threshold and the strictest error-elimination algorithm. Lower-bound total TCR beta diversity was estimated with a nonparametric unseen species model using Euler transformation. TCRdb reworked the public reads: Q25 trimming with fastp, MiXCR clone assembly, productive beta chains retained. Every entry covers one CDR3 protein and lists the most common genes and DNA from its rows. Here the V and J calls rest on TCRdb's processing, not on the authors' analysis. In all, the sample holds 1.5 million to 2 million distinct CDR3 sequences, and 28% of those were seen once. The ten most abundant clones make up less than 9.5% of the sample.

The CDR3, cysteine through phenylalanine, is 16 amino acids long. Only the CDR3 DNA is retained, 48 bases long and in frame from the first base. The germline V gene sets CDR1 to LGHNA and CDR2 to YSLEER. This entry is derived from a study of blood T cells in healthy people across ages (dated by TCRdb to the mid-2010s). Concerning the study at large: Template switching captured roughly one uniquely barcoded TCR beta cDNA molecule per two T cells in model experiments. To track age-related changes in TCR beta repertoire diversity, the study relied on deep sequencing normalized with unique cDNA molecular identifiers. The donors were divided into four age groups: young (average around 15 years), middle-aged (approximately 39), aged (approximately 59) and long-lived (nearly 85). Donors of different ages were randomly distributed across sequencing lanes to avoid experimental bias. Two additional independent replicas of 1 million unique cDNA reads from the same blood draw were analyzed for two donors (one aged 18 to 30 and one aged 80 or older). Beyond this particular receptor, the publication reports: Because donor CMV infection status was unknown, age-related changes in expanded clonotypes were potentially confounded. Conclusive comparison of naive and antigen-experienced compartments was prevented by the profiling of bulk unsorted PBMCs. Observed TCR beta diversity correlated strongly with the percentage of naive T cells measured by flow cytometry. As age increased, observed TCR beta diversity per million T cells dropped in a roughly linear way, and a significant reduction was already evident by age 40. The long-lived group showed more naive CD4+ T cells, fewer expanded clones and increased TCR diversity than the aged group, suggesting age selection. Estimates of total diversity from one million sequenced T cells were regarded as lower bounds and underestimates.

Systemically healthy Caucasian individuals from Russia, 39 in total and aged about 6 to 90 years, were included as donors. Around 10 milliliters of peripheral blood were drawn from each donor into EDTA-treated Vacutainer tubes. Ficoll-Paque density-gradient centrifugation was used to isolate PBMCs, with at least 6.5 million per sample. Trizol reagent was used to extract total RNA from the PBMCs, yielding at least 5.5 micrograms per sample. Naive CD45RAhigh/CD27high T cell percentages were measured by flow cytometry on a PBMC aliquot from every donor. The V and J genes are TRBV4-3 and TRBJ2-5, and 9 junctional nucleotides match TRBD2. The DNA end favors TRBJ2-7, so the J call may be wrong. The specimen was blood. This TCR came from a woman aged 25 to 45 in good health. The CDR3 sequence is CASSQGPLAGGYEQYF. The sequenced DNA: TGCGCCAGCAGCCAGGGACCTCTTGCGGGAGGGTACGAGCAGTACTTC.